Detailed here is one T cell receptor (beta chain). The clone's antigen remains unknown. A read error may explain this, as a much larger clone is one base away. The data originate from a study of T cell repertoires in cytomegalovirus infection (dated by TCRdb to between 2018 and 2021). At the level of the whole study: Donor HLA type was relevant to the analysis, because carriage of CMV infection together with the matching HLA type was indicated by public TCR beta signatures. On the study overall, not on this receptor specifically: The ex vivo response was dominated by HLA-C-restricted CMV-specific TCR beta clonotypes, and the single most frequent clonotype in two of eight donors was supplied by these HLA-C-restricted clonotypes. In both this cohort and an independent approximately 370-donor cohort, the cumulative frequency of public TCR beta family members distinguished carriers of CMV infection plus the relevant HLA type.

Relative to germline, V is 6 bases shorter and J is 7 bases shorter, with 18 bases between their ends. Spanning cysteine to phenylalanine, the CDR3 consists of 14 amino acids. CDR3 DNA only is kept here, 42 bases in frame from base 1. CDR1 SGHTA and CDR2 FQGNSA were looked up in the germline V gene. Sequencing relied on an Illumina HiSeq 1500. TCRdb reworked the public reads: Q25 trimming with fastp, MiXCR clone assembly, productive beta chains retained. Identical CDR3 proteins give one entry, which carries the most common genes and DNA. The sample profile shows hundreds of thousands of distinct CDR3 sequences; about 40% of them were found once. Jointly, the top ten make up about 2.8% of the sample.

This receptor was identified in a human donor in good health (CMV status not recorded). Some clones in this sample may be carry-over from other donors' samples. The receptor chain draws on TRBV7-2 and TRBJ1-2, and possibly TRBD1, on 6 matching bases. The sample taken for sequencing was PBMCs. The DNA sequence follows: TGTGCCAGCAGTGATCACCCCCGGACAGTTGGCTACACCTTC. It encodes CASSDHPRTVGYTF.